These 3 T cell receptor beta chains were sequenced from one sample in a study of spatial heterogeneity in lung cancer. TCRdb redid the calling of the 5' RACE reads with MiXCR, one entry per CDR3 protein. The table lists about 7,800 distinct CDR3 sequences, over 6.5% of them singletons, with 45% to 55% in the top ten. Sample time point: sample taken at primary tumor resection. The input for sequencing was PBMCs, taken at surgery. These TCRs come from a male donor with early-stage non-small cell lung cancer.

By share, this clonotype ranks as medium-sized. This chain uses TRBV27 with TRBJ1-2; D possibly corresponds to TRBD1 (5 bases). The CDR3 runs 15 residues. CDR1 and CDR2 from the germline V gene are MNHEY and SMNVEV (reference sequence). The V and J ends lost 0 bases and 4 bases respectively, with 12 bases between them. The CDR3 DNA follows: TGTGCCAGCAGTTTATCAAGAGGGGCGGGCTATGGCTACACCTTC. Amino acid sequence: CASSLSRGAGYGYTF.

In regard to this clonotype: A much larger clone sits a single nucleotide away, making a read error possible. V is TRBV12-3 or TRBV12-4 and J is TRBJ2-1; D remains ambiguous. The CDR3 length is 14 residues. Trimming removed 7 bases at V and 9 bases at J, with 19 bases between. In DNA form, the CDR3 reads TGTGCCAGCACCCTCTTCCTGGAAGCTGTTGAGCAGTTCTTC. Protein: CASTLFLEAVEQFF.

The table lists this clonotype with a few counts. The CDR3, as DNA: TGTGCCAGCAGCTTAGTCGGACTAGCGGGAGCTGAGCAGTTCTTC. Amino acid sequence: CASSLVGLAGAEQFF. The V and J genes are TRBV11-2 and TRBJ2-1, with 13 bases lining up with TRBD2. V lost 1 base to trimming and J lost 9 bases; unmatched junction nucleotides: 3. This CDR3 is 15 amino acids long. Germline V gives CDR1 SGHAT, CDR2 FQNNGV.